The 25 T cell receptor beta chains below come from one sample, sequenced in a study of T cell repertoires in cytomegalovirus infection. The antigens of these receptors remain unknown. One entry per CDR3 protein, called by TCRdb with MiXCR from the reads. Of about 570,000 distinct CDR3 sequences listed, about 39% are singletons. The sequencing used cultured PBMCs, collected from culture after CMV antigen stimulation. The receptor set was obtained from a human donor in good health (CMV status not recorded). Some clones in this sample may be carry-over from other donors' samples.

The chain combines TRBV7-9 with TRBJ1-5; D is unclear. V lost 4 bases to trimming and J lost 5 bases, with 9 bases between them. CDR1 is SEHNR, CDR2 FQNEAQ, per germline (reference sequence). CDR3 size: 13 residues. In DNA, the CDR3 is TGTGCCAGCAGCTCCGGCTCTGATCAGCCCCAGCATTTT. As protein: CASSSGSDQPQHF.

The chain couples TRBV20-1 to TRBJ1-4; no reliable D call. Germline CDR1 reads DFQATT; CDR2 reads SNEGSKA (reference sequence). Trimming removed 2 bases from V and 4 bases from J, with 5 bases in between. The CDR3 extends over 12 amino acids. The chain's CDR3 is CSARPYNEKLFF. DNA for the CDR3: TGCAGTGCTAGACCCTATAATGAAAAACTGTTTTTT.

The sample holds many counts of this clonotype. The rearrangement links TRBV7-2 to TRBJ2-7; D is perhaps TRBD1 or TRBD2 (6 bases each). Germline CDR1 SGHTA, CDR2 FQGNSA. The CDR3 runs 16 residues. Trimming shortened V by 0 bases and J by 9 bases, and 21 bases separated the two germline ends. The CDR3 sequence: CASSLARGARGLTQYF. The CDR3 DNA sequence: TGTGCCAGCAGCTTAGCGAGGGGGGCCCGGGGCCTCACGCAGTACTTC.

Ten or more counts support this clonotype. The rearrangement uses TRBV7-2 and TRBJ2-3; no reliable D call. Per germline, CDR1 SGHTA and CDR2 FQGNSA. The CDR3 loop spans 12 amino acids. V was shortened by 3 bases and J by 0 bases, with 1 base between the two germline ends. The CDR3 DNA reads as TGTGCCAGCAGCTTTAGCACAGATACGCAGTATTTT. Its protein is CASSFSTDTQYF.

The chain combines TRBV20-1 with TRBJ2-5; 12 positions agree with TRBD2. V lost 6 bases, J lost 5 bases, and 7 bases stayed unmatched. Per the germline V gene, CDR1 is DFQATT and CDR2 is SNEGSKA (reference sequence). The CDR3 loop spans 14 amino acids. This chain's CDR3 is CSALGTSGRETQYF. The CDR3 DNA reads TGCAGTGCCTTGGGGACTAGCGGGCGGGAGACCCAGTACTTC.

The chain is built from TRBV6-2 or TRBV6-3 and TRBJ2-5; 10 bases match TRBD2. CDR3 size: 18 residues. The ends lost 2 bases at V and 4 bases at J; junction bases unmatched: 13. Germline CDR1 and CDR2: MNHEY and SVGEGT. In nucleotides, the CDR3 is TGTGCCAGCAGTTACCCCACGGAGCGGGAGGGTGGGGGAGAGACCCAGTACTTC. Its translation is CASSYPTEREGGGETQYF.

This clonotype was detected only a few times. The chain's CDR3 is CASSHSLGGAGSSNQPQHF. The CDR3, as DNA: TGTGCCAGCAGCCATTCTTTGGGGGGTGCCGGGTCGAGCAATCAGCCCCAGCATTTT. The genes are TRBV7-9 and TRBJ1-5, with a weak D call TRBD1 (5 bases). The CDR3 covers 19 residues. V was trimmed by 5 bases and J by 1 base, leaving 24 bases between them. Germline V CDR1 and CDR2: SEHNR, FQNEAQ (reference sequence).

The genes are TRBV12-3 or TRBV12-4 and TRBJ2-5; D ambiguous. V lost 4 bases and J 14 bases, leaving 14 bases between the germline ends. CDR3 length: 11 amino acids. CDR3 sequence: CASSSGPSRYF. As DNA, the CDR3 is TGTGCCAGCAGTTCCGGGCCATCCCGTTACTTC.

The chain couples TRBV5-4 to TRBJ2-3; D is possibly TRBD1 or TRBD2 (6 bases each). The germline CDR1 and CDR2 sequences are SGHNT and YYREEE (reference sequence). The CDR3 covers 15 residues. The ends were cut back, 3 bases at V and 4 bases at J, with 15 bases in the middle. The CDR3 loop is CASSSQRGRPDTQYF. CDR3 DNA: TGTGCCAGCAGCTCCCAGAGGGGGAGGCCAGATACGCAGTATTTT.

This clonotype was picked up one time. The V call is TRBV6-2 or TRBV6-3, the J call TRBJ2-1, with D tentatively TRBD2 (6 bases). The CDR3 runs 16 residues. The germline V gene encodes CDR1 MNHEY and CDR2 SVGEGT. With 6 bases removed from V and 2 bases from J, the gap between germline ends came to 17 bases. CDR3 in DNA: TGTGCCAGCAGCACAACGGGGACTTCTCCCTACAATGAGCAGTTCTTC. Protein product: CASSTTGTSPYNEQFF.

Only one count was recorded for this clonotype. The rearrangement uses TRBV6-2 or TRBV6-3 and TRBJ2-7, with D possibly being TRBD1 or TRBD2 (6 bases each). V dropped 3 bases and J dropped 6 bases, with 24 bases sitting between them. There are 17 residues in the CDR3. Germline assignment: CDR1 MNHEY and CDR2 SVGEGT. The CDR3 DNA follows: TGTGCCAGCAGTTATGGATGGGGATTGGGGGGCCCCGGCGAGCAGTACTTC. Residues: CASSYGWGLGGPGEQYF.

This chain uses TRBV6-5 with TRBJ2-7, with D tentatively TRBD1 (7 bases). There are 15 residues in the CDR3. The V gene's germline CDR1 is MNHEY and CDR2 SVGAGI. Trimming left V 6 bases short and J 5 bases short, with 20 bases between. The CDR3 is CASSPGGLKQNEQYF. The CDR3 DNA is TGTGCCAGCAGCCCAGGGGGACTGAAGCAGAACGAGCAGTACTTC.

V and J are TRBV27 and TRBJ2-7, with TRBD2 identical over 7 bases. Trimming cost V 2 bases and J 3 bases; bases outside gene matches: 7. The CDR3 runs to 15 residues. Germline loops: CDR1 MNHEY, CDR2 SMNVEV (reference sequence). CDR3: CASSLGAGNLYEQYF. CDR3 nucleotide sequence: TGTGCCAGCAGTTTAGGAGCGGGGAACCTCTACGAGCAGTACTTC.

The chain employs TRBV6-2 or TRBV6-3 and TRBJ2-1; 10 bases line up with TRBD2. This CDR3 contains 15 residues. Losses at the gene ends were 6 bases for V and 5 bases for J; bases not matched to a gene: 7. Germline assignment: CDR1 MNHEY and CDR2 SVGEGT. The CDR3 loop is CASRASGSPNNEQFF. The CDR3 coding sequence is TGTGCCAGCAGGGCTAGCGGGAGCCCTAACAATGAGCAGTTCTTC.

The chain employs TRBV7-9 and TRBJ1-4; D is undetermined. The germline V gene encodes CDR1 SEHNR and CDR2 FQNEAQ (reference sequence). The V end was cut by 3 bases, the J end by 4 bases, with 18 bases between. The CDR3 sequence is 17 residues long. CDR3 protein: CASSLALESLVNEKLFF. The DNA for the CDR3 is TGTGCCAGCAGCTTGGCTCTGGAGAGCCTAGTTAATGAAAAACTGTTTTTT.

This clonotype was counted at least ten times. The V gene is TRBV7-2, the J gene TRBJ2-3; TRBD1 agrees at 8 bases. This CDR3 has 15 residues. In germline, CDR1 is SGHTA, CDR2 FQGNSA. The J segment lost 5 bases and the V segment lost 5 bases, leaving 9 bases of the junction unmatched. The CDR3 coding sequence is TGTGCCAGCAGCACCGGGACAGGCCGCGGAGATACGCAGTATTTT. It specifies CASSTGTGRGDTQYF.

The V call is TRBV24-1, the J call TRBJ2-3; TRBD1 aligns across 7 bases. The CDR3 runs 17 residues. Germline trimming cut 4 bases from V and 6 bases from J; bases unmatched to any gene: 15. CDR1 is KGHDR, CDR2 SFDVKD, per germline. CDR3 sequence: CATSDPDRRGYADTQYF. The CDR3, as DNA: TGTGCCACCAGTGACCCGGACAGGCGAGGGTATGCGGATACGCAGTATTTT.

This clonotype was counted a few times. The chain links TRBV19 to TRBJ2-1, with TRBD1 identical over 10 bases. The V segment lost 6 bases and the J segment 7 bases; nucleotides outside the gene matches: 3. The germline gives CDR1 LNHDA, CDR2 SQIVND (reference sequence). The CDR3 covers 13 residues. CDR3 nucleotides: TGTGCCAGTAGCCGGGACAGGGGAAATGAGCAGTTCTTC. Amino acids: CASSRDRGNEQFF. Full variable domain (missing parts from reference TRBV19 and TRBJ2-1): DGGITQSPKYLFRKEGQNVTLSCEQNLNHDAMYWYRQDPGQGLRLIYYSQIVNDFQKGDIAEGYSVSREKKESFPLTVTSAQKNPTAFYLCASSRDRGNEQFFGPGTRLTVL.

The table lists this clonotype with many counts. In DNA, the CDR3 is TGTGCCAGCAGCTTAGGCGGACCGTCCTACGAGCAGTACTTC. Encoded protein: CASSLGGPSYEQYF. The chain carries TRBV11-2 and TRBJ2-7; D ambiguous. CDR1 is SGHAT, CDR2 FQNNGV, per germline. The CDR3 has 14 residues. Between the trimmed V and J ends, which lost 1 base and 1 base, there was a span of 8 bases.

The chain links TRBV7-3 to TRBJ2-3; no definite D call. Trimming cost V 5 bases and J 4 bases, with 19 bases left between them. The CDR3 is 16 residues long. Per germline, CDR1 SGHTA and CDR2 FQGTGA. In DNA form, the CDR3 reads TGTGCCAGCAGCCCCGAGAGGAGTCTCCCACCAGATACGCAGTATTTT. Translation gives CASSPERSLPPDTQYF.

Here the CDR3 reads CASSSNDAQGGLTDTQYF. CDR3 sequence (DNA): TGTGCCAGCAGCTCTAACGATGCTCAGGGGGGCCTCACAGATACGCAGTATTTT. This rearrangement joins TRBV7-9 to TRBJ2-3; possibly TRBD1 for D (7 bases). V lost 4 bases to trimming and J lost 2 bases, with 22 bases between them. The CDR3 is 18 residues long. Germline-derived CDR1 and CDR2 are SEHNR and FQNEAQ (reference sequence).

The J gene is TRBJ2-7, the V gene TRBV2, with TRBD2 matching over 7 bases. Trimming at V came to 4 bases and at J to 2 bases, leaving 8 bases not matched to a gene. Germline lookup yields CDR1 SNHLY and CDR2 FYNNEI. The CDR3 runs to 15 residues. CDR3 in amino acids: CASSGGRGVTYEQYF. CDR3 DNA sequence: TGTGCCAGCAGTGGGGGCCGGGGGGTAACCTACGAGCAGTACTTC.

The table lists this clonotype with a few counts. The chain has TRBV15 and TRBJ2-1; 12 nucleotides match TRBD1. The CDR3 runs to 15 residues. Germline V gene data show CDR1 as LNHNV and CDR2 as YYDKDF (reference sequence). The V segment lost 0 bases and the J segment 10 bases; nucleotides outside the gene matches: 4. The CDR3 sequence is CATSRDGTGGMEQFF. The CDR3, as DNA: TGTGCCACCAGCAGAGATGGGACAGGGGGCATGGAGCAGTTCTTC.

In its sample, this clonotype was seen a few times. V and J are TRBV6-1 and TRBJ1-1, with unresolved D. V was shortened by 8 bases and J by 8 bases, with 21 bases between the two germline ends. The CDR3 runs to 14 residues. Germline V gene sequence: CDR1 MNHNS, CDR2 SASEGT. This CDR3 reads CASGRTPSPLEAFF. Written as DNA, the CDR3 is TGTGCCAGCGGACGGACGCCCTCCCCACTGGAAGCTTTCTTT.

The chain joins TRBV6-5 to TRBJ2-7, with a possible D match to TRBD2 (7 bases). Trimming left V 0 bases short and J 2 bases short, with 17 bases between. This CDR3 comprises 17 residues. The germline V gene has CDR1 MNHEY and CDR2 SVGAGI. This CDR3 reads CASSYSKRGAGAYEQYF. The CDR3 region has the DNA TGTGCCAGCAGTTACTCGAAAAGGGGGGCGGGGGCCTACGAGCAGTACTTC.